The clone carrying this T cell receptor (beta chain) was recorded once. Its target is unknown. The data belong to a study of shared clonotypes between healthy human individuals. In the naive CD8 group, cells lacked CD45RO and were positively selected for CCR7, so terminally differentiated effector memory CD45RA+ cells were left out. Sorted subsets were amplified in replicate PCRs using about 210 ng DNA, about 30,000 T cell genomes. Original processing methods: ImmunoSEQ output lacked quality scores and full-length reads, limiting matched filtering. Measured with immunoSEQ multiplex PCR; TCRdb has only the in-frame clones, and not every one. V and J calls and clone size are those listed in that table; D and trimming were worked out from the DNA. The repertoire holds millions of clones, with about 95% as singletons. Overall study results and limits: Of the naive CD4 clonotypes, around 4.8% were shared across a handful of donors.

Trimming cost V 0 bases and J 7 bases, with 19 bases left between them. Germline CDR1 is LGHNA and CDR2 is YSLEER. The CDR3 extends over 17 amino acids. The rearrangement links TRBV4-3 to TRBJ2-1; the D gene could be TRBD1 or TRBD2 (6 bases each). The source of this sequence is a man aged 18 to 29 in good health. The sequencing sample was made of naive CD8+ T cells sorted from blood. The CDR3: CASSQEGRGLAGNEQFF. For the CDR3, the DNA is TGCGCCAGCAGCCAAGAGGGTCGGGGGCTGGCTGGGAATGAGCAGTTCTTC.